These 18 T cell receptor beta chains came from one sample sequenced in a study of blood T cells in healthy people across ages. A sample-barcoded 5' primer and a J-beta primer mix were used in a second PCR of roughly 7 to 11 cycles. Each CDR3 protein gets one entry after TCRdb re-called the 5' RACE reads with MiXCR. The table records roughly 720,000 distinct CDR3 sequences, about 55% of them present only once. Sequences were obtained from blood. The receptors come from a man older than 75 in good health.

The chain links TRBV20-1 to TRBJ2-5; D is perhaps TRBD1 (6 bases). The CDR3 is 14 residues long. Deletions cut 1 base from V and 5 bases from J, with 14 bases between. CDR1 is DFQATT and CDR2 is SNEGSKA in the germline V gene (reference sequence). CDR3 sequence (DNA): TGCAGTGCTAGAGTAAGGCAGGGGCGTGAGACCCAGTACTTC. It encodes CSARVRQGRETQYF.

The CDR3 sequence: CASSLSTSGSLETQYF. As DNA, the CDR3 is TGCGCCAGCAGCTTGAGTACTAGCGGGAGTTTAGAGACCCAGTACTTC. The gene calls are TRBV5-1 and TRBJ2-5; 11 bases line up with TRBD2. J was trimmed by 4 bases and V by 1 base; bases with no gene match: 6. The V gene's germline CDR1 is SGHRS and CDR2 YFSETQ. The CDR3 runs to 16 residues.

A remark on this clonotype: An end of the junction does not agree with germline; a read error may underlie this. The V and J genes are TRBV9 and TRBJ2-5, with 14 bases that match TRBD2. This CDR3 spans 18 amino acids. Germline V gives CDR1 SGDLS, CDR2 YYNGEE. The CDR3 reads CASSGGLAGGSRQETRYF. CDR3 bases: TGTGCCAGCAGCGGAGGACTAGCGGGAGGTTCTCGGCAAGAGACCCGGTACTTC.

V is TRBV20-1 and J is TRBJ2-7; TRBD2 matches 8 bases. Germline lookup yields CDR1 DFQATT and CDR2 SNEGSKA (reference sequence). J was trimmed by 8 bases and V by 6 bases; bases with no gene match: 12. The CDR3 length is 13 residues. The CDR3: CSARPGLVGKQYF. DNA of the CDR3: TGCAGTGCCCGCCCGGGACTAGTTGGCAAGCAGTACTTC.

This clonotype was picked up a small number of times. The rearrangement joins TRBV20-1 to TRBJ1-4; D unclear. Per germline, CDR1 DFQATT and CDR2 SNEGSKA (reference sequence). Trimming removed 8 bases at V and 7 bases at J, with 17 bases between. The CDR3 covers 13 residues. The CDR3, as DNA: TGCAGTCTCCTACGGACTCTCGGTGAAAAACTGTTTTTT. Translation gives CSLLRTLGEKLFF.

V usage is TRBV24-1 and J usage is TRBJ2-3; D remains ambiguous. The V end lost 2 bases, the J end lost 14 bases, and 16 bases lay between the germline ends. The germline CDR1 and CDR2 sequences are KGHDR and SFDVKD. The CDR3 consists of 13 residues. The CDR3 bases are TGTGCCACCAGTGATTCCGAGGCAAGATACGCGTATTTT. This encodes CATSDSEARYAYF.

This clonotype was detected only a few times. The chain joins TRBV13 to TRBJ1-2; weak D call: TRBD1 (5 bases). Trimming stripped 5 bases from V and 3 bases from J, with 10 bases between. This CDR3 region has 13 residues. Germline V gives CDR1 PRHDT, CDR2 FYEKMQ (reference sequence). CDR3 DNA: TGTGCCAGCAGCCCCCCGGGGGACTATGGCTACACCTTC. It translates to CASSPPGDYGYTF.

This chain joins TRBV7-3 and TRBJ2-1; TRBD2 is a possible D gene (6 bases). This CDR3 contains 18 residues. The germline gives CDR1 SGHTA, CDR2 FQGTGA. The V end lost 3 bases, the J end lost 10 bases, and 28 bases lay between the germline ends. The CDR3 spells CASSLLRASAQTLEEQFF. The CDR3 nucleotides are TGTGCCAGCAGCTTGTTGAGGGCTAGCGCCCAGACGCTCGAGGAGCAGTTCTTC.

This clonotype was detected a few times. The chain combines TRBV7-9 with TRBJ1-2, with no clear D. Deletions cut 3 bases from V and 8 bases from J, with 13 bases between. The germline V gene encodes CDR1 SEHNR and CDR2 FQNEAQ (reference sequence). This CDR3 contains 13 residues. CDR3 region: CASSLKDREGYTF. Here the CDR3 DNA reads TGTGCCAGCAGCTTGAAGGATCGGGAGGGCTACACCTTC.

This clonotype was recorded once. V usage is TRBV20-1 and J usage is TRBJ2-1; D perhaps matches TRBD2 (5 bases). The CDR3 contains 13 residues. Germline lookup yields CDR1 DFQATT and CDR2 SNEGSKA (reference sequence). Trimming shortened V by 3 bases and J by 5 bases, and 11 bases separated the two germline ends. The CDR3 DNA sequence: TGCAGTGCTAGCGGGAACTTTAACAATGAGCAGTTCTTC. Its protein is CSASGNFNNEQFF.

CDR3 amino acids: CASRRDRGLGYTF. The CDR3 DNA follows: TGTGCCAGCAGAAGGGACAGGGGGCTCGGCTACACCTTC. This chain links TRBV12-3 or TRBV12-4 with TRBJ1-2; 12 bases are shared with TRBD1. The CDR3 is 13 amino acids. Trimming took 6 bases from V and 8 from J; bases not matched to a gene: 4.

The CDR3 sequence: CASGGLSETGRVETQYF. For the CDR3, the DNA is TGTGCTAGTGGCGGGCTTTCCGAGACAGGGCGGGTAGAGACCCAGTACTTC. The gene calls are TRBV12-5 and TRBJ2-7, with 7 bases matching TRBD1. With the DNA end fitting TRBJ2-5 better, the J assignment may be wrong. The CDR3 consists of 17 residues. Germline V gives CDR1 LGHNT, CDR2 FRNRAP.

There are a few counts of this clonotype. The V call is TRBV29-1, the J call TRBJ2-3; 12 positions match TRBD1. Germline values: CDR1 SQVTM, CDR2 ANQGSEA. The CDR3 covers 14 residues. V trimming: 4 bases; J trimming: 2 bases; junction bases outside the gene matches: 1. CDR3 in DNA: TGCAGCGTTGGGGACAGGGGGCCCACAGATACGCAGTATTTT. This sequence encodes CSVGDRGPTDTQYF.

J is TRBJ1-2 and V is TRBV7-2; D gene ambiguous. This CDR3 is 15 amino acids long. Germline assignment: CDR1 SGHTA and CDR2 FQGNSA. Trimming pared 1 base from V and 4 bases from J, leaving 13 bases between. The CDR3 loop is CASSLVRQVGYGYTF. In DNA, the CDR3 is TGTGCCAGCAGCTTAGTACGGCAGGTGGGCTATGGCTACACCTTC.

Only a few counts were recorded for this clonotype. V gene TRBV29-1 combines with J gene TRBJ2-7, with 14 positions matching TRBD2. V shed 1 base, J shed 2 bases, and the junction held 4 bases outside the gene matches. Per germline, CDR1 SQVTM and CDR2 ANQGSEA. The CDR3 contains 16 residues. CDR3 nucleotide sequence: TGCAGCGTTGAAGGCGGGACTAGCGGGAGCGCCTACGAGCAGTACTTC. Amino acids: CSVEGGTSGSAYEQYF.

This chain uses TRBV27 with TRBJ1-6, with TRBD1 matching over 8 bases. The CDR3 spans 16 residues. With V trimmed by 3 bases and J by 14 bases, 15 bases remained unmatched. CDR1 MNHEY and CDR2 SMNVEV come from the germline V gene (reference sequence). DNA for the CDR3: TGTGCCAGCAGTTTTTCCGGGACAGGCCTTACTTGGGCCCTCCACTTT. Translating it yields CASSFSGTGLTWALHF.

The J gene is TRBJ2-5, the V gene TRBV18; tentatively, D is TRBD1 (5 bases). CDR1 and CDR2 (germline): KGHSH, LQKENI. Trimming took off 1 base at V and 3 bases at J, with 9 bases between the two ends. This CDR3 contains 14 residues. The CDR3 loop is CASSPRTPEETQYF. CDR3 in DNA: TGTGCCAGCTCACCACGGACACCTGAAGAGACCCAGTACTTC. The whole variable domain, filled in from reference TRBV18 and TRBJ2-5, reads NAGVMQNPRHLVRRRGQEARLRCSPMKGHSHVYWYRQLPEEGLKFMVYLQKENIIDESGMPKERFSAEFPKEGPSILRIQQVVRGDSAAYFCASSPRTPEETQYFGPGTRLLVL.

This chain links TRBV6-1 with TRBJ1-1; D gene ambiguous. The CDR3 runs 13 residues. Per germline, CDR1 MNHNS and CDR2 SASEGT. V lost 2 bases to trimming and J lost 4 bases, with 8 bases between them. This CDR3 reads CASSEPGGTEAFF. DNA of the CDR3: TGTGCCAGCAGTGAACCAGGAGGCACTGAAGCTTTCTTT.